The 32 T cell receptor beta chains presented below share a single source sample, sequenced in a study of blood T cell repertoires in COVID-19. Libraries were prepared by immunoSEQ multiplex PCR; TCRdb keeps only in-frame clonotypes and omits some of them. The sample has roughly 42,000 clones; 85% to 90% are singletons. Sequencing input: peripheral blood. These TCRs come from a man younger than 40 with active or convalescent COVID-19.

The CDR3 here is CSVVGEGGKTEAFF. The CDR3 nucleotides read TGCAGCGTTGTGGGGGAAGGGGGCAAGACTGAAGCTTTCTTT. The V and J genes are TRBV29-1 and TRBJ1-1; 7 bases agree with TRBD1. This CDR3 comprises 14 residues. CDR1 and CDR2 (germline): SQVTM, ANQGSEA. J was trimmed by 5 bases and V by 4 bases; bases with no gene match: 10.

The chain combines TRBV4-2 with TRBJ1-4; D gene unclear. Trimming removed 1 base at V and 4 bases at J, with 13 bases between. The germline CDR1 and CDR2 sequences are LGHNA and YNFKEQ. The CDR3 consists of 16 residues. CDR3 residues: CASSQGTAGYNEKLFF. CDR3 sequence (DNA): TGTGCCAGCAGCCAAGGAACGGCAGGCTATAATGAAAAACTGTTTTTT.

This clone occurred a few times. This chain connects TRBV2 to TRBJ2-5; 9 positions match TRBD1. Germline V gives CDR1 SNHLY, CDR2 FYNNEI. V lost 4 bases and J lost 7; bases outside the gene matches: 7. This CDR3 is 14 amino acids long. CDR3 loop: CASSAQGAYGTQYF. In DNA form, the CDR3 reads TGTGCCAGCAGTGCACAGGGGGCATATGGGACCCAGTACTTC.

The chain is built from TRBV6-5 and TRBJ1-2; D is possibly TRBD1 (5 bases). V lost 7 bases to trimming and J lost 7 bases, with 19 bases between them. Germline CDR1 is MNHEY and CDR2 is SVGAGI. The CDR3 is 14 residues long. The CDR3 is CASTSGGGVVGYTF. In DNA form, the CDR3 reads TGTGCCAGCACTAGCGGGGGAGGGGTGGTTGGCTACACCTTC.

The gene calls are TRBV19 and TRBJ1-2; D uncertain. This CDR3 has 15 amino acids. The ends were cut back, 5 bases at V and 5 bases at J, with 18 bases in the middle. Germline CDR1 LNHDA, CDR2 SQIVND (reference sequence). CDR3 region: CASSLISQAGYGYTF. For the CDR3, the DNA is TGTGCCAGTAGTCTAATTAGCCAGGCGGGGTATGGCTACACCTTC.

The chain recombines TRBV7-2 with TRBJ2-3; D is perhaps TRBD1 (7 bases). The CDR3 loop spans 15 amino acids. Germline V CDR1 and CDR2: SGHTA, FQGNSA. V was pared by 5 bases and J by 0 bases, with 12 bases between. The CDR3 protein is CASSPQGTSTDTQYF. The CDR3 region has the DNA TGTGCCAGCAGCCCACAGGGGACTAGCACAGATACGCAGTATTTT.

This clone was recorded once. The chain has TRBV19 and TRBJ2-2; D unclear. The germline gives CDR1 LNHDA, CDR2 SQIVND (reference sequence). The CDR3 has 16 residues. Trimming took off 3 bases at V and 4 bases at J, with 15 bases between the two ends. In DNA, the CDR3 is TGTGCCAGTAGTATTAGTGTTTCGCCTGGCACCGGGGAGCTGTTTTTT. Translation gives CASSISVSPGTGELFF.

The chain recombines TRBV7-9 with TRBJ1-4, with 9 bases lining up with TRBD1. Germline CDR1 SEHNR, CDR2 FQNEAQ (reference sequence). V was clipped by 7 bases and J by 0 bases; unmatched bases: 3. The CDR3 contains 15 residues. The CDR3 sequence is CASNTGGATNEKLFF. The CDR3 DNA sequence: TGTGCCAGCAACACAGGGGGCGCAACTAATGAAAAACTGTTTTTT.

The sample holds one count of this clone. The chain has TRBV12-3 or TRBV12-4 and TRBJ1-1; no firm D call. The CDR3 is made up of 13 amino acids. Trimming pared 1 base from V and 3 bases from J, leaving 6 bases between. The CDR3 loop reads CASSLVQHTEAFF. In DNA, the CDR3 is TGTGCCAGCAGTTTAGTACAGCACACTGAAGCTTTCTTT.

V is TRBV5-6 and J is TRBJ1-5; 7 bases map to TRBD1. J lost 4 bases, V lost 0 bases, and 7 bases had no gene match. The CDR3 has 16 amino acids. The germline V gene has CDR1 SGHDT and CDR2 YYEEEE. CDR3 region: CASSLGRGRRNQPQHF. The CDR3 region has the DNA TGTGCCAGCAGCTTGGGGAGGGGGCGCAGAAATCAGCCCCAGCATTTT.

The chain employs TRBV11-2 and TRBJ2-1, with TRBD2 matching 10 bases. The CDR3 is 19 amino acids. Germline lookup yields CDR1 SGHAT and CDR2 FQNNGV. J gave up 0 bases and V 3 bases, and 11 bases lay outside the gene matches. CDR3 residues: CASSLLAGAPPSSYNEQFF. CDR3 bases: TGTGCCAGCAGCTTGCTAGCGGGGGCCCCACCCAGCTCCTACAATGAGCAGTTCTTC.

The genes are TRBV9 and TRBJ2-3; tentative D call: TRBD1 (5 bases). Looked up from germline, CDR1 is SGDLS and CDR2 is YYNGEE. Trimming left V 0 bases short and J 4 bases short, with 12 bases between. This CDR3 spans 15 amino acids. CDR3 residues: CASSVVAGMADTQYF. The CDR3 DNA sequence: TGTGCCAGCAGCGTAGTGGCAGGGATGGCAGATACGCAGTATTTT. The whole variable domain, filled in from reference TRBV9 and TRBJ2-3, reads DSGVTQTPKHLITATGQRVTLRCSPRSGDLSVYWYQQSLDQGLQFLIQYYNGEERAKGNILERFSAQQFPDLHSELNLSSLELGDSALYFCASSVVAGMADTQYFGPGTRLTVL.

In DNA form, the CDR3 reads TGTGCCAGCAGCGTGAACGAGAACTATGGCTACACCTTC. This sequence encodes CASSVNENYGYTF. The chain employs TRBV9 and TRBJ1-2; no clear D gene. Looked up from germline, CDR1 is SGDLS and CDR2 is YYNGEE. V dropped 2 bases and J dropped 2 bases, with 7 bases sitting between them. This CDR3 spans 13 amino acids.

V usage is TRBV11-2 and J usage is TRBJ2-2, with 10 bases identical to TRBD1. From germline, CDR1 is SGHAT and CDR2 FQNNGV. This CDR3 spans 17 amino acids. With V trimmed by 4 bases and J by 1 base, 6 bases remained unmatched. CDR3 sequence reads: CASSSSRDRGNTGELFF. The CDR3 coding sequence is TGTGCCAGCAGCTCGTCCCGGGACAGGGGGAACACCGGGGAGCTGTTTTTT. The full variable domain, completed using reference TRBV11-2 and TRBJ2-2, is EAGVAQSPRYKIIEKRQSVAFWCNPISGHATLYWYQQILGQGPKLLIQFQNNGVVDDSQLPKDRFSAERLKGVDSTLKIQPAKLEDSAVYLCASSSSRDRGNTGELFFGEGSRLTVL.

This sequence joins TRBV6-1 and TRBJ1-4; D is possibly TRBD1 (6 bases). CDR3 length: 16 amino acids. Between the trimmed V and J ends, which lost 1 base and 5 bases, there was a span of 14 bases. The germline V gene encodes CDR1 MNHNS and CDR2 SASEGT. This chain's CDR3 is CASSEGSGVGNEKLFF. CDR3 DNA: TGTGCCAGCAGTGAAGGGTCAGGGGTAGGGAATGAAAAACTGTTTTTT.

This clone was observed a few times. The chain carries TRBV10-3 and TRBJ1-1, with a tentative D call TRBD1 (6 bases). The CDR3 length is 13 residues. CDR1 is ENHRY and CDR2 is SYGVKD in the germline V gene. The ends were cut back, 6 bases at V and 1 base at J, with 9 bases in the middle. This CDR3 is CAIRKQGNTEAFF. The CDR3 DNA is TGTGCCATCAGGAAACAGGGGAACACTGAAGCTTTCTTT.

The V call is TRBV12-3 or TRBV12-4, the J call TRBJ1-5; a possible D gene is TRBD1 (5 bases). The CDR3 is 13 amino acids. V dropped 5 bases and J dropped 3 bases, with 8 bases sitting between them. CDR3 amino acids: CASSTGFNQPQHF. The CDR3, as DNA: TGTGCCAGCAGTACAGGCTTCAATCAGCCCCAGCATTTT.

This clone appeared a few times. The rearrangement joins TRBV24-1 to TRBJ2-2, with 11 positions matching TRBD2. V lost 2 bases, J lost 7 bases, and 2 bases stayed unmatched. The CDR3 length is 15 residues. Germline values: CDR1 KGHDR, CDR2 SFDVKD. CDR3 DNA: TGTGCCACCAGTGATTCTAGCGGGAGGATCGGGGAGCTGTTTTTT. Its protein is CATSDSSGRIGELFF.

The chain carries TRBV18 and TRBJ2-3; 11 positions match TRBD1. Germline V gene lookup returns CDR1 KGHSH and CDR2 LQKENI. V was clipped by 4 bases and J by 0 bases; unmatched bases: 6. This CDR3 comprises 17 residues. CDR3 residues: CASSLRTGGPSTDTQYF. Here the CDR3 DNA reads TGTGCCAGCTCACTAAGGACAGGGGGCCCCAGCACAGATACGCAGTATTTT.

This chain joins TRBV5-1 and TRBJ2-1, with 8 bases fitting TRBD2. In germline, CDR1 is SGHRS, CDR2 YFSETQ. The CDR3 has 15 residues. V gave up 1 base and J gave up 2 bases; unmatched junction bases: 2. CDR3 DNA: TGCGCCAGCAGCTTGCGAGCGGGAGCCTACAATGAGCAGTTCTTC. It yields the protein CASSLRAGAYNEQFF.

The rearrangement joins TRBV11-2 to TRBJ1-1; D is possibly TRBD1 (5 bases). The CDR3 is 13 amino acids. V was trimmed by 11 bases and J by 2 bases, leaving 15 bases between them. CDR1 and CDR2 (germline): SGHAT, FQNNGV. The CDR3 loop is CAGGVSRNTEAFF. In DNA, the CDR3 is TGTGCCGGGGGGGTCAGCCGAAACACTGAAGCTTTCTTT.

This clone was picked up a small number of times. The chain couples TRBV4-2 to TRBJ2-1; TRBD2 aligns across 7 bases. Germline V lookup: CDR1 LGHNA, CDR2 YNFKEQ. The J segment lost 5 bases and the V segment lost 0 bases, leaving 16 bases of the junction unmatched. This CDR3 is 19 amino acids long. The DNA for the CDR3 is TGTGCCAGCAGCCAAGATATGAGGAAGGGCCTAGCGGATAACAATGAGCAGTTCTTC. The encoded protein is CASSQDMRKGLADNNEQFF.

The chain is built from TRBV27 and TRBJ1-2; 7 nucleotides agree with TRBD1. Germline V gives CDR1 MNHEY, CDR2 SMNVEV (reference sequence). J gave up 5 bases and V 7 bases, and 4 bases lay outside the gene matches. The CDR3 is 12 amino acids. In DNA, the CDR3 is TGTGCCAGCATGGGACAGAATTATGGCTACACCTTC. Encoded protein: CASMGQNYGYTF.

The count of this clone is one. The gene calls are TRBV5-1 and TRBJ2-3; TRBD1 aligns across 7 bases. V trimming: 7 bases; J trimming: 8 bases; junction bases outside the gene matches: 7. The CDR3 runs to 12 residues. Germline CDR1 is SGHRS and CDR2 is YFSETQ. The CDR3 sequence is CASGQGEGTQYF. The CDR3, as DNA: TGCGCCAGCGGGCAGGGGGAAGGTACGCAGTATTTT.

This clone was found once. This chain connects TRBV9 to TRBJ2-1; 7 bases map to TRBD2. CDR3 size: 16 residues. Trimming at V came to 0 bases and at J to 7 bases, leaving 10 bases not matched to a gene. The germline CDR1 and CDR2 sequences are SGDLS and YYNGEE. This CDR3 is CASSVGLSTGGNEQFF. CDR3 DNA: TGTGCCAGCAGCGTAGGGCTGTCCACCGGGGGGAATGAGCAGTTCTTC.

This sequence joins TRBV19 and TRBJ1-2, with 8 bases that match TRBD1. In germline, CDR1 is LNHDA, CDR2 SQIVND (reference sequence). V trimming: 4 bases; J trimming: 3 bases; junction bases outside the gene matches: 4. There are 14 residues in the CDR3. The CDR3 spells CASSTPGQDYGYTF. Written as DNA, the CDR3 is TGTGCCAGTAGTACTCCGGGACAGGACTATGGCTACACCTTC.

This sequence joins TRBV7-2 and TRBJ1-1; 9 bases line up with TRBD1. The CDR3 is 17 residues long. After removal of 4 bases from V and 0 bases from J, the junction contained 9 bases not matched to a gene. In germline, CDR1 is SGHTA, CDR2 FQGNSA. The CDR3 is CASSSLDRGGLNTEAFF. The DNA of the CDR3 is TGTGCCAGCAGCTCCCTAGACAGGGGGGGCCTGAACACTGAAGCTTTCTTT.

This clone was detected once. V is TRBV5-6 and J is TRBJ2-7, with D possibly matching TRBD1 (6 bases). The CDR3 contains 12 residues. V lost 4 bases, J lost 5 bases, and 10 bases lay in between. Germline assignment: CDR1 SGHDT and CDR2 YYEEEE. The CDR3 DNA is TGTGCCAGCAGCCTGACAGGCCACGAGCAGTACTTC. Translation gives CASSLTGHEQYF.

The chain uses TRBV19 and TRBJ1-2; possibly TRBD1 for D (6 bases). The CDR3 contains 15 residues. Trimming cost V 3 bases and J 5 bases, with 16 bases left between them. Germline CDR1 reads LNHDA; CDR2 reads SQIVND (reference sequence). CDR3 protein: CASSIPVGQKYGYTF. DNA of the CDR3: TGTGCCAGTAGTATTCCGGTAGGACAGAAGTATGGCTACACCTTC.

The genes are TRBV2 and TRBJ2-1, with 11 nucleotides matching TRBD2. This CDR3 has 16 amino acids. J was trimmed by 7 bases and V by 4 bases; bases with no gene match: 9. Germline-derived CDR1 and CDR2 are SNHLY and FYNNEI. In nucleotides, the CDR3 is TGTGCCAGCAGTGTAACTACTAGCGGGAGTACGAATGAGCAGTTCTTC. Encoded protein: CASSVTTSGSTNEQFF.

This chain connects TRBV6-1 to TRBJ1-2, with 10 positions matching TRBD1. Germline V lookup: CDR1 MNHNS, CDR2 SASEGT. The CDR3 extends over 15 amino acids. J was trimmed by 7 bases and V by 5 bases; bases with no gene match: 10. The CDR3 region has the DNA TGTGCCAGCAGTTCGACAGGGGGCGATTCGACTGGCTACACCTTC. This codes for CASSSTGGDSTGYTF.

In nucleotides, the CDR3 is TGTGCCAGCAGTGAATTCGGACAGGACAATCAGCCCCAGCATTTT. As protein: CASSEFGQDNQPQHF. The chain has TRBV2 and TRBJ1-5; 7 bases align to TRBD1. This CDR3 region has 15 residues. In germline, CDR1 is SNHLY, CDR2 FYNNEI. The junction had 4 bases not matched to a gene; V was cut back by 2 bases and J by 3 bases.